A selection of T cell receptor beta chains follows, all from one sample in a study of shared clonotypes between healthy human individuals. Method: immunoSEQ multiplex PCR; TCRdb's copy keeps in-frame clones and lacks some. The sample contains a few hundred thousand clones, more than 60% of which appear only once. The sample was memory CD4+ T cells sorted from blood. The receptors shown here come from a man aged 25-45 years in good health. Each CDR3 is given with its conserved first and last residue. The D gene is left open where the match is weak. A row's size may be missing; if present it is once, few, many or a size class.

J,D,size,V,CDR3,DNA
TRBJ2-7,-,-,TRBV19,CASSSHRTDTYEQYF,TGTGCCAGTAGTTCCCATAGGACGGACACCTACGAGCAGTACTTC
TRBJ2-7,-,-,TRBV5-4,CASSYPTGGSYEQYF,TGTGCCAGCAGCTACCCCACCGGGGGCTCCTACGAGCAGTACTTC
TRBJ2-2,TRBD1,-,TRBV19,CASSLDRAGELFF,TGTGCCAGTAGTCTAGACAGGGCCGGGGAGCTGTTTTTT
TRBJ2-7,-,-,TRBV15,CATSRGPGIEQYF,TGTGCCACCAGCAGAGGTCCCGGGATCGAGCAGTACTTC
TRBJ1-2,TRBD1,few,TRBV18,CASLTGDYGYTF,TGTGCCAGCCTAACAGGGGACTATGGCTACACCTTC
TRBJ2-2,TRBD1,-,TRBV11-2,CASSFLRGRTTGELFF,TGTGCCAGCAGCTTCCTAAGGGGGCGGACCACCGGGGAGCTGTTTTTT
TRBJ2-7,TRBD1,-,TRBV7-2,CASSSRQGKAYEQYF,TGTGCCAGCAGCTCGCGACAGGGGAAAGCCTACGAGCAGTACTTC
TRBJ2-1,-,few,TRBV7-3,CASSLGRNNEQFF,TGTGCCAGCAGCTTGGGCCGCAACAATGAGCAGTTCTTC
TRBJ1-2,TRBD1,-,TRBV19,CASSPRTGGYTF,TGTGCCAGTAGTCCCCGGACAGGGGGCTACACCTTC
TRBJ2-4,TRBD1,-,TRBV27,CASSSYRQGNKNIQYF,TGTGCCAGCAGTTCGTACCGACAGGGCAACAAAAACATTCAGTACTTC
TRBJ1-1,TRBD1,-,TRBV9,CASSLQGAENTEAFF,TGTGCCAGCAGCTTACAGGGGGCGGAAAACACTGAAGCTTTCTTT
TRBJ2-7,-,-,TRBV28,CASSSPGTPSYEQYF,TGTGCCAGCAGTTCCCCTGGGACACCTTCTTACGAGCAGTACTTC
TRBJ2-6,-,-,TRBV28,CASSPLRGSLSGANVLTF,TGTGCCAGCAGCCCCCTGAGGGGTAGCCTCTCTGGGGCCAACGTCCTGACTTTC
TRBJ1-1,-,once,TRBV10-3,CAIRSEGVGTEAFF,TGTGCCATCAGGTCCGAGGGGGTAGGCACTGAAGCTTTCTTT
TRBJ2-5,-,-,TRBV27,CASSSLGTWQETQYF,TGTGCCAGCAGTTCCCTGGGGACGTGGCAAGAGACCCAGTACTTC
TRBJ2-3,-,-,TRBV30,CAWSPNADTQYF,TGTGCCTGGAGTCCGAACGCAGATACGCAGTATTTT
TRBJ1-2,-,-,TRBV5-4,CASSLVPRRGNYGYTF,TGTGCCAGCAGCTTGGTACCTCGGCGGGGGAACTATGGCTACACCTTC
TRBJ2-2,TRBD1,-,TRBV6-1,CASSAGTGGVVTGELFF,TGTGCCAGCAGTGCTGGGACAGGGGGCGTAGTCACCGGGGAGCTGTTTTTT
TRBJ1-2,TRBD1,-,TRBV7-2,CASSLAGVTGTGLYGYTF,TGTGCCAGCAGCTTAGCTGGGGTTACCGGGACAGGGCTCTATGGCTACACCTTC
TRBJ2-1,-,-,TRBV7-2,CASSLYKGLVGFF,TGTGCCAGCAGCTTATATAAGGGACTCGTGGGGTTCTTC
TRBJ2-5,TRBD2,-,TRBV5-4,CASSLGREGRETQYF,TGTGCCAGCAGCTTGGGGCGGGAGGGCCGGGAGACCCAGTACTTC
TRBJ2-1,TRBD1,few,TRBV29-1,CSSAGGSYNEQFF,TGCAGCTCAGCAGGGGGCAGCTACAATGAGCAGTTCTTC